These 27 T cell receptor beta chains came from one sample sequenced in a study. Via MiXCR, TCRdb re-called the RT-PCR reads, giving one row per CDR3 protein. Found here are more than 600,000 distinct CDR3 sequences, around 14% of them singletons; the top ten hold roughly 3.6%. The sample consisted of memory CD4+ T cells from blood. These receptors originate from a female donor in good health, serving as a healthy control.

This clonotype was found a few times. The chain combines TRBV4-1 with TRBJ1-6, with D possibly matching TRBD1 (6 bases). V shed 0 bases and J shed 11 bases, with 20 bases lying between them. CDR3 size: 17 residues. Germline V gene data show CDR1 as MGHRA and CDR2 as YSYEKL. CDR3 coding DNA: TGCGCCAGCAGCCAAGAACCCGGGGGGGGCGGCCTTGCACCCCTCCACTTT. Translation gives CASSQEPGGGGLAPLHF.

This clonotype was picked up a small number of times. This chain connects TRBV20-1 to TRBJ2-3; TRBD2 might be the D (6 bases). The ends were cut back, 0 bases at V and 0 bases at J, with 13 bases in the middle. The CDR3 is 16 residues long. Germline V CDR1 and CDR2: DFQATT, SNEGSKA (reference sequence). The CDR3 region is CSARDQRTTSTDTQYF. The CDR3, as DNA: TGCAGTGCTAGAGATCAGAGGACTACGAGCACAGATACGCAGTATTTT.

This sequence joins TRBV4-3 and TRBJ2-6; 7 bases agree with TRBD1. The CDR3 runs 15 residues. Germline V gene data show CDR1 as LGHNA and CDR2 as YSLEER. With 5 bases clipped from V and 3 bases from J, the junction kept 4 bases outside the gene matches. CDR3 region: CASSSRGHGANVLTF. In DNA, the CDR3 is TGCGCCAGCAGCTCAAGGGGGCATGGGGCCAACGTCCTGACTTTC.

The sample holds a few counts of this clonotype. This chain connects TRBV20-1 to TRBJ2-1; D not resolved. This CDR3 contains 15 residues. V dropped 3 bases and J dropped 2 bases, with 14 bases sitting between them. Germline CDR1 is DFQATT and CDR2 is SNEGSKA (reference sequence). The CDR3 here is CSARWASQAYNEQFF. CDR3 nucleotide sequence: TGCAGTGCTAGGTGGGCTAGTCAAGCCTACAATGAGCAGTTCTTC.

In nucleotides, the CDR3 is TGCGCCAGCAGCCACGGACTAGGGGGGGCAAACAATGAGCAGTTCTTC. Amino acid sequence: CASSHGLGGANNEQFF. The V call is TRBV4-3, the J call TRBJ2-1; maybe TRBD2 (7 bases). There are 16 residues in the CDR3. Germline CDR1 is LGHNA and CDR2 is YSLEER. Trimming left V 3 bases short and J 5 bases short, with 17 bases between.

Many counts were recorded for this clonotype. CDR3 residues: CASSIGQGSYEQYF. The CDR3 DNA reads TGCGCCAGCAGCATCGGACAGGGCTCCTACGAGCAGTACTTC. The chain combines TRBV5-1 with TRBJ2-7; 8 nucleotides agree with TRBD1. V dropped 4 bases and J dropped 0; count of bases not matched to a gene: 3. Looked up from germline, CDR1 is SGHRS and CDR2 is YFSETQ. This CDR3 spans 14 amino acids.

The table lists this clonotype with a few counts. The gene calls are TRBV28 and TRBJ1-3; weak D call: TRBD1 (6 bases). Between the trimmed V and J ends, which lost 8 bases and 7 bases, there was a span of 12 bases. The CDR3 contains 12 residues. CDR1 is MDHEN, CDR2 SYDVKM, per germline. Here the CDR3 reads CASRTGLNTIYF. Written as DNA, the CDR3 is TGTGCCAGCCGAACAGGGCTGAACACCATATATTTT.

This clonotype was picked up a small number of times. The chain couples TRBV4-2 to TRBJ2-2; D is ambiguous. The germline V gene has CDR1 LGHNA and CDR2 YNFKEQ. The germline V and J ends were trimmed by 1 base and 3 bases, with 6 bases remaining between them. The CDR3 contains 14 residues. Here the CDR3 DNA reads TGTGCCAGCAGCCAAGGAAGGGACACCGGGGAGCTGTTTTTT. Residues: CASSQGRDTGELFF.

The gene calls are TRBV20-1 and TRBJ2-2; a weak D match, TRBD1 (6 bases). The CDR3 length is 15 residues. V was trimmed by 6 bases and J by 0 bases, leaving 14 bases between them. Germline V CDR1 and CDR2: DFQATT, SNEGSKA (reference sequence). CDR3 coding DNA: TGCAGTGCAGGACAGTTACGCTCGAACACCGGGGAGCTGTTTTTT. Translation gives CSAGQLRSNTGELFF.

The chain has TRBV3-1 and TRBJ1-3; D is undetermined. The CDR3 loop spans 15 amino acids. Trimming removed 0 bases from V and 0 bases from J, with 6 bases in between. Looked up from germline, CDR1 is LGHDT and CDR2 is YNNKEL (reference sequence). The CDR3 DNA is TGTGCCAGCAGCCAAGACCGGAGCTCTGGAAACACCATATATTTT. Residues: CASSQDRSSGNTIYF.

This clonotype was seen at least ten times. The CDR3 region is CASSTTQGGAFF. The DNA of the CDR3 is TGTGCCAGCAGTACCACACAGGGAGGAGCTTTCTTT. The genes are TRBV6-5 and TRBJ1-1; D is possibly TRBD1 (6 bases). Looked up from germline, CDR1 is MNHEY and CDR2 is SVGAGI. The CDR3 length is 12 residues. V was cut by 5 bases and J by 10 bases, with 14 bases left in between.

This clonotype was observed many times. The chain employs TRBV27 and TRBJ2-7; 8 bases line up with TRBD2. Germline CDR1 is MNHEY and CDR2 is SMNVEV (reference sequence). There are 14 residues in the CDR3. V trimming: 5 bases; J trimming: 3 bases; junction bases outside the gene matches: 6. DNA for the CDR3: TGTGCCAGCAGTCCGGGACTAGAGATCTACGAGCAGTACTTC. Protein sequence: CASSPGLEIYEQYF.

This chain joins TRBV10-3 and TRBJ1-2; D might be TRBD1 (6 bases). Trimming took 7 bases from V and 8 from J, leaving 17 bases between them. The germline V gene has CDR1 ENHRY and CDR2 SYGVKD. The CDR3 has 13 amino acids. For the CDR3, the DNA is TGTGCCATCATTTCCCCAGGGGTTCAGGGCTACACCTTC. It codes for CAIISPGVQGYTF.

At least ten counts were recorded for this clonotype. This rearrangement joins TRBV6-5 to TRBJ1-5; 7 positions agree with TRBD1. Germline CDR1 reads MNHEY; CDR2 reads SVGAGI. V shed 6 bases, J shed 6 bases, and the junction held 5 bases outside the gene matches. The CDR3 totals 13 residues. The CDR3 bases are TGTGCCAGCAGGGGCAGGGGGACTCAGCCCCAGCATTTT. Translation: CASRGRGTQPQHF.

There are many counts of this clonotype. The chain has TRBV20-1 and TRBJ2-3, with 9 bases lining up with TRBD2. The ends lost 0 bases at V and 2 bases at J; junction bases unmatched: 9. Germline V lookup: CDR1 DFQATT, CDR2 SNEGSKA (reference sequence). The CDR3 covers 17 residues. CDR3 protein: CSARDRLSGGSTDTQYF. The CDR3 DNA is TGCAGTGCTAGAGATCGTCTTAGCGGGGGATCCACAGATACGCAGTATTTT.

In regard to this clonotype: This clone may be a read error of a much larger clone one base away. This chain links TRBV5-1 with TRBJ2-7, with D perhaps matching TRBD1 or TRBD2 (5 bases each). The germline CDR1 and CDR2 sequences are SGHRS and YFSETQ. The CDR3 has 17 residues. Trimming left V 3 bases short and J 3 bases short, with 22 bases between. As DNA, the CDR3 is TGCGCCAGCAGCTACTCGGGAAGGGGTCCGGGTCTCTACGAGCAGTACTTC. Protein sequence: CASSYSGRGPGLYEQYF.

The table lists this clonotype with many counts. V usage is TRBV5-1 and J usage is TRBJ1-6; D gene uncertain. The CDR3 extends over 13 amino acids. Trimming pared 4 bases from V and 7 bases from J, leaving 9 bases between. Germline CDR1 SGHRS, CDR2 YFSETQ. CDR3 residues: CASSRAGNSPLHF. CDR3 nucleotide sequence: TGCGCCAGCAGCCGGGCGGGAAATTCACCCCTCCACTTT.

The CDR3, as DNA: TGCGCCAGCAGCTTCGGACAGGCGGCGGGAAACACCATATATTTT. The encoded protein is CASSFGQAAGNTIYF. This sequence joins TRBV5-1 and TRBJ1-3, with 7 positions matching TRBD1. Germline loops: CDR1 SGHRS, CDR2 YFSETQ. CDR3 size: 15 residues. The V and J ends lost 2 bases and 4 bases, in that order; junction bases with no gene match: 6.

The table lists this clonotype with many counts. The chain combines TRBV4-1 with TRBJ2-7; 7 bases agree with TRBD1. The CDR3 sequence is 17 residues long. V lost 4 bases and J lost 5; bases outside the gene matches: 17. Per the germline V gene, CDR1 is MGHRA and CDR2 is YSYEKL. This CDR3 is CASSRAPIGGEFDEQYF. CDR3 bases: TGCGCCAGCAGCCGAGCGCCTATAGGGGGCGAATTCGACGAGCAGTACTTC.

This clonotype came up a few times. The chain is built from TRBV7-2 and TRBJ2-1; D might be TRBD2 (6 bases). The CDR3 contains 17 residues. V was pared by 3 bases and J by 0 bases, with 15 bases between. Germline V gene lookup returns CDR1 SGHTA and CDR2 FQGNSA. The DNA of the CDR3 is TGTGCCAGCAGCTTCCGTTCAACTAGCAGCTCCTACAATGAGCAGTTCTTC. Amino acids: CASSFRSTSSSYNEQFF.

CDR3 loop: CSAQIRQGSGYTF. The DNA for the CDR3 is TGCAGTGCCCAAATACGGCAGGGGTCTGGCTACACCTTC. The rearrangement joins TRBV20-1 to TRBJ1-2; a possible D gene is TRBD1 (6 bases). V was cut by 6 bases and J by 7 bases, with 18 bases left in between. The CDR3 is 13 amino acids. Germline assignment: CDR1 DFQATT and CDR2 SNEGSKA (reference sequence).

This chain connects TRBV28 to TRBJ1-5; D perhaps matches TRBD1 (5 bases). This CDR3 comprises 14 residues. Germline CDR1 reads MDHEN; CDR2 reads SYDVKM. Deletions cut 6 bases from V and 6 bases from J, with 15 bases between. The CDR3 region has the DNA TGTGCCAGCAGCCTGGCCCAGGGAGGTCAGCCCCAGCATTTT. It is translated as CASSLAQGGQPQHF.

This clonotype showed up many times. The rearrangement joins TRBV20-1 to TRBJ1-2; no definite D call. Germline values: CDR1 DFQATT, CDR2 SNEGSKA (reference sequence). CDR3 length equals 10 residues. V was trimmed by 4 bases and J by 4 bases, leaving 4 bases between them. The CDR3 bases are TGCAGTGCTAAGACCTATGGCTACACCTTC. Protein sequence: CSAKTYGYTF.

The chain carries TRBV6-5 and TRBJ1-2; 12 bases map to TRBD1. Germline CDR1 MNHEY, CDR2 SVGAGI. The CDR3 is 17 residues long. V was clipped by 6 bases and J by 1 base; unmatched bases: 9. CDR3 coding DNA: TGTGCCAGCAGGAATCTGGGACAGGGGGCCGGTAACTATGGCTACACCTTC. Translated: CASRNLGQGAGNYGYTF.

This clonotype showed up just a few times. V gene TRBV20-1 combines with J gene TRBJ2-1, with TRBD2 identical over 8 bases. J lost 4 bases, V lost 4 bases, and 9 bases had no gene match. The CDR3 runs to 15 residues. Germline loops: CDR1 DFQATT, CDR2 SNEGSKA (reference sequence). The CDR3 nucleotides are TGCAGTGCTAAAAGCGGGGGCCGAGATTACAATGAGCAGTTCTTC. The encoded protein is CSAKSGGRDYNEQFF.

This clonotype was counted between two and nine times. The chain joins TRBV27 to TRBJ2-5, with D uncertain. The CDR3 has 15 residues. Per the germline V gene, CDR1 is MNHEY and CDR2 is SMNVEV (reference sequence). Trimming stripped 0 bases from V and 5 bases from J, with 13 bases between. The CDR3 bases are TGTGCCAGCAGTTTATCGGTATGGCAGCTTGAGACCCAGTACTTC. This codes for CASSLSVWQLETQYF.

In DNA form, the CDR3 reads TGCGCCAGCAGCTTGGGGCGGGGCAGGGATATGGACACTGAAGCTTTCTTT. Translated, it gives CASSLGRGRDMDTEAFF. The chain carries TRBV5-1 and TRBJ1-1; D may be TRBD1 (5 bases). The germline V and J ends were trimmed by 0 bases and 3 bases, with 18 bases remaining between them. Germline values: CDR1 SGHRS, CDR2 YFSETQ. This CDR3 is built from 17 residues.